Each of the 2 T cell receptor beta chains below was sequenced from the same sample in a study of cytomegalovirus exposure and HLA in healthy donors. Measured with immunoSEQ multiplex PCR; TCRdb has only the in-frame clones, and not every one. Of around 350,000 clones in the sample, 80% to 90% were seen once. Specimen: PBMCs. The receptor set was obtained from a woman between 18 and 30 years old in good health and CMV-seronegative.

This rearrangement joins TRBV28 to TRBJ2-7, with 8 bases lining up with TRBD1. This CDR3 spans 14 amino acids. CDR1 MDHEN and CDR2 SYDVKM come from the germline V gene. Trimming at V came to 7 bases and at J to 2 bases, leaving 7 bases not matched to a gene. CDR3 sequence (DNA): TGTGCCAGCACCCCGACAGGGGCCCCCTACGAGCAGTACTTC. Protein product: CASTPTGAPYEQYF.

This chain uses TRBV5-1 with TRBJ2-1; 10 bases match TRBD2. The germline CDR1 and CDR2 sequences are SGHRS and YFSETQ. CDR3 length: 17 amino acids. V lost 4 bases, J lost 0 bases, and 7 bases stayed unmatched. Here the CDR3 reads CASSGSGGAFSYNEQFF. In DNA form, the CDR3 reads TGCGCCAGCAGCGGGAGCGGGGGGGCTTTCTCCTACAATGAGCAGTTCTTC.